This T cell receptor (beta chain) was obtained from a study of blood T cells in healthy people across ages. In each sample, at least 7 million PBMCs were isolated. Germline CDR1 is SEHNR and CDR2 is FQNEAQ (reference sequence). V lost 6 bases and J 9 bases, leaving 15 bases between the germline ends. The CDR3 length is 13 residues. PCR was performed a second time for roughly 6 to 12 cycles using a sample-barcoded 5' primer and a J-beta primer mix. A template-switch adaptor with 12 random nucleotides tagged each cDNA molecule. In TCRdb, the 5' RACE reads were re-called with MiXCR into one record per CDR3 protein. Counted here are approximately 760,000 distinct CDR3 sequences, approximately 25% occurring once; the ten biggest clones make up more than 7.5%. A further study also used this sample, focusing on T cells of mothers and their children. That report adds: Each donor was one of three healthy Caucasian mothers or one of their six children. The shaping of TCR recombination output by thymic selection is similar in related and unrelated pairs.

The V gene is TRBV7-9, the J gene TRBJ1-3, with D possibly matching TRBD1 (5 bases). The receptor was derived from a boy between 10 and 17 years old in good health. What was sequenced was blood. CDR3 bases: TGTGCCAGCAGACAAACAGCAACAGGCACCATATATTTT. It translates to CASRQTATGTIYF.